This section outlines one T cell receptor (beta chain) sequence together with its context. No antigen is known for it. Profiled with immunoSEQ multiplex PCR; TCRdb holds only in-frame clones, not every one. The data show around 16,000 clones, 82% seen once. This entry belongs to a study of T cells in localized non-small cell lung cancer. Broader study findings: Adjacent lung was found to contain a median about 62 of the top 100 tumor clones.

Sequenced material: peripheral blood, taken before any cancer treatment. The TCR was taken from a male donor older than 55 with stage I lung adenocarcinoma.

The CDR3 protein is CASSQDLGLSTDTQYF. CDR3 bases: TGCGCCAGCAGCCAAGATCTCGGGTTAAGCACAGATACGCAGTATTTT. This chain joins TRBV4-1 and TRBJ2-3; D not resolved. The ends were cut back, 0 bases at V and 0 bases at J, with 10 bases in the middle. The length of the CDR3 is 16 residues. Germline V gene sequence: CDR1 MGHRA, CDR2 YSYEKL.